This TCR beta chain is from a study of blood T cell repertoires in COVID-19. Study-wide context: Donors in the United States, Italy and Spain gave samples during acute or convalescent COVID-19. The analysed material was cDNA or gDNA that came from T cells, B-cell-depleted T cells, or PBMCs.

Libraries were prepared by immunoSEQ multiplex PCR; TCRdb keeps only in-frame clonotypes and omits some of them. The table lists 90,000 to 110,000 clones, approximately 76% of them singletons, with approximately 20% in the top ten. CDR1 and CDR2 (germline): MNHNS, SASEGT. The CDR3 is 15 amino acids. With 1 base removed from V and 4 bases from J, the gap between germline ends came to 14 bases. Sample: peripheral blood. The chain has TRBV6-1 and TRBJ2-7; tentatively, D is TRBD1 (6 bases). The sequence came from a woman in her seventies with acute or convalescent COVID-19. This CDR3 is CASSEGPRDNYEQYF. The CDR3 bases are TGTGCCAGCAGTGAAGGCCCCCGGGACAATTACGAGCAGTACTTC.